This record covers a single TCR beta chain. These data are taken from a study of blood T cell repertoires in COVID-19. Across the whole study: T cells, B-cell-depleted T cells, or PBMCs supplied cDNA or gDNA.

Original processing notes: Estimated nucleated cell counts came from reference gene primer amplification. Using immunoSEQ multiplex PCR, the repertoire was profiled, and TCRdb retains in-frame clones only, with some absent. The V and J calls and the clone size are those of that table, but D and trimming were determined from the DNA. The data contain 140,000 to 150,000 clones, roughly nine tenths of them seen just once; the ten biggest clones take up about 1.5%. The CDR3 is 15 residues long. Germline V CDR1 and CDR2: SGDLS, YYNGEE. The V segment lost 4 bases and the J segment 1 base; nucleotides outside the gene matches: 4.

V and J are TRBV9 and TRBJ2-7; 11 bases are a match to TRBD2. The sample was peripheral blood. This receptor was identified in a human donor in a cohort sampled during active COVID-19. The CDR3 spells CASSPRLAGSYEQYF. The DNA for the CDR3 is TGTGCCAGCAGCCCTCGACTAGCGGGGTCCTACGAGCAGTACTTC.